Listed below are T cell receptor beta chains from one sample, sequenced in a study of cytomegalovirus exposure and HLA in healthy donors. Data came from immunoSEQ multiplex PCR; TCRdb stores just in-frame clones and leaves some out. The top ten hold roughly a sixth of the sample, which has more than 200,000 clones, approximately 80% seen once. Sequencing used PBMCs. All receptors come from a man aged 40-50 years in good health and CMV-seronegative. CDR3s leave out the opening cysteine and the closing phenylalanine or tryptophan. The order of the fields is V gene, CDR3 protein.

TRBV21-1 | ASSKERASRGREKLF
TRBV4-1 | ASSQEWGTFQETQY
TRBV5-8 | ASSPLAGTNTGELF
TRBV19 | ASSIRGPTGMNTEAF
TRBV15 | ATSTGGGPPYNEQF
TRBV2 | ASCGTSNTGELF
TRBV19 | ASTPAFGQGTYEQY
TRBV6-5 | ASHHSEKLF
TRBV5-6 | ASSLRDSKGYGYT
TRBV5-6 | ASSSGPGAGYT
TRBV12-2 | ASRFSGPARPTDTQY
TRBV7-2 | ASSLVRFTGNPYGYT
TRBV18 | ASSPGLNYGYT
TRBV6-6 | ASSYLGTEAF
TRBV7-6 | ASSLAARGGTYNEQF
TRBV5-1 | ASSLGQVGVTDTQY
TRBV28 | ASWRARDTQY
TRBV7-9 | ASSLEWGGDSYEQY
TRBV5-1 | ASSPPPGSSYEQY
TRBV5-4 | ASSPGQLYGYT
TRBV9 | ASTPGQFMNTEAF
TRBV27 | ASSLSRALNQPQH
TRBV29-1 | SVEEARGLNTEAF
TRBV14 | ASSQAISTDTQY
TRBV4-1 | ASSREERVDEQY
TRBV18 | ASSPQMNTEAF
TRBV27 | ASSFSLLHQPQH
TRBV6-5 | ASSSVGGRGTDTQY
TRBV19 | ASSIFGRERTTGTDTQY
TRBV15 | ATSRDLSGSSGNTIY
TRBV6-1 | ASSAMLGTGGNQPQH
TRBV6-1 | ASSVIRAPGANVLT
TRBV6-1 | ASSEVRGSPYEQY
TRBV4-1 | ASSQGQGREVYT
TRBV14 | ASSPRQGRNTEAF
TRBV7-6 | ASSFRVSSGTPKGSNEQY
TRBV4-3 | ASSHVEGANNYGYT